This TCR beta chain originates from a study of T cell responses to AZD1222 COVID-19 vaccine. General observations from the study: Repertoire samples came only from after the peak T cell response. The CD4 TCRs associated with vaccination extended across spike and predominated at 160-218 and 743-854. Only a handful of AZD1222 recipients, roughly six in all, had baseline seropositivity.

The V gene lost 0 bases and the J gene lost 5 bases, with 11 bases spanning the gap. CDR3 length: 14 residues. Looked up from germline, CDR1 is SGHRS and CDR2 is YFSETQ. Comment on this clone: What it binds is not known. The identical CDR3 is also encoded by other nucleotide sequences in the sample.

Libraries were prepared by immunoSEQ multiplex PCR; TCRdb keeps only in-frame clonotypes and omits some of them. The sample yields 170,000 or so clones, around 92% seen once. The V gene is TRBV5-1, the J gene TRBJ2-5; D might be TRBD1 (7 bases). Sample: peripheral blood, taken on day 0 of AZD1222 vaccination. This TCR came from an adult in good health. This chain's CDR3 is CASSLGTGGETQYF. The CDR3 nucleotides read TGCGCCAGCAGCTTGGGGACAGGAGGGGAGACCCAGTACTTC.